This T cell receptor (beta chain) appears in the sequencing data of a study of cytomegalovirus exposure and HLA in healthy donors. Looking at the study overall: In a previous analysis, 117 million unique TCR beta sequences were found from about 190 million T cells.

PCR was performed using 60 Vbeta and 13 Jbeta primers. Per the original methods: Later reanalysis found about 80 million unique TCR beta chains, some 10 million of them shared. Repertoires were generated with immunoSEQ multiplex PCR, while TCRdb's copy carries only in-frame clones and drops some. V and J calls and clone size are given by that table; D and trimming were obtained from the DNA. The sample contains about 200,000 clones, around 77% of which appear only once. About this clone: Antigen unknown. Other DNA sequences in the same sample also yield this CDR3.

Germline assignment: CDR1 SGHNT and CDR2 YYREEE (reference sequence). The V end lost 3 bases, the J end lost 2 bases, and 2 bases lay between the germline ends. The CDR3 has 11 amino acids. General study points: TCR sequences were mostly rare, though some public TCRs occurred in many donors.

Sequencing was performed on PBMCs. This rearrangement joins TRBV5-4 to TRBJ2-5; unclear D gene. The TCR comes from a young woman in good health and CMV-seronegative. CDR3 sequence (DNA): TGTGCCAGCAGCTCACAAGAGACCCAGTACTTC. Translation gives CASSSQETQYF.